This TCR beta chain was sequenced for a study of low-dose radiotherapy and immunotherapy resistance in tumors. The wider study: One day before radiation and immunotherapy, intravenous cyclophosphamide 200 mg/m2 was administered, with this repeated every two weeks. Aspirin 300 mg, taken orally and daily, was given to patients for four cycles from cycle 1 day 1.

The length of the CDR3 is 13 residues. Looked up from germline, CDR1 is SQVTM and CDR2 is ANQGSEA. Trimming at V came to 6 bases and at J to 6 bases, leaving 10 bases not matched to a gene. cDNA synthesis used a TRAV/TRBV-specific primer set for both chains. Using a constant-region primer together with a V-primer adapter, TCRs were subjected to around 20 PCR cycles of amplification. TCRdb processed the reads anew with MiXCR; each CDR3 protein has one entry. The repertoire holds about 60,000 distinct CDR3 sequences, with roughly 24% as singletons. This clonotype was counted ten times or more. Time point noted: before trial treatment. Ipilimumab, nivolumab, aspirin, low-dose cyclophosphamide and low-dose radiotherapy were administered to donors.

The material sequenced was PBMCs, taken before treatment. The rearrangement joins TRBV29-1 to TRBJ2-7; 8 bases align to TRBD1. This sequence was found in a male donor with prostate cancer. The CDR3 protein is CSVAIRQGFEQYF. The CDR3 DNA reads TGCAGCGTCGCCATAAGACAGGGGTTCGAGCAGTACTTC.